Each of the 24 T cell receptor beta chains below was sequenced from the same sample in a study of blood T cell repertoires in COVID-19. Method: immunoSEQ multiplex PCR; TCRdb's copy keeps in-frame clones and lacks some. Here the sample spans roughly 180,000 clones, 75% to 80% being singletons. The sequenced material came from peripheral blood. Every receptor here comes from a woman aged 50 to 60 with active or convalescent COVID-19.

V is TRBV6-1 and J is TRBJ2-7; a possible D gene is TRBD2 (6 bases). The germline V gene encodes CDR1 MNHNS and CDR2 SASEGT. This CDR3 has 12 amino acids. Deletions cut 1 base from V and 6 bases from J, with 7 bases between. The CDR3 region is CASSEVGGEQYF. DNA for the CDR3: TGTGCCAGCAGTGAAGTGGGGGGCGAGCAGTACTTC.

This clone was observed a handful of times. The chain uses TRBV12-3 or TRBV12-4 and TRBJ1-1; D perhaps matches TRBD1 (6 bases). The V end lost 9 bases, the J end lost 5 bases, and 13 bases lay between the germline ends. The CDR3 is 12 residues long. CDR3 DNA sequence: TGTGCCAGTTCAGGGGTGGGGACTGAAGCTTTCTTT. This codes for CASSGVGTEAFF.

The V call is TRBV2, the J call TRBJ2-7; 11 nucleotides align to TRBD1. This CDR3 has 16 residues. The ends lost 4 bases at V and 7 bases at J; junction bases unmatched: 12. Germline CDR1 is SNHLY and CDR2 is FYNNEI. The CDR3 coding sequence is TGTGCCAGCAGTGTATCGGGACAGGGGGTATCGGGTGAGCAGTACTTC. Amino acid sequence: CASSVSGQGVSGEQYF.

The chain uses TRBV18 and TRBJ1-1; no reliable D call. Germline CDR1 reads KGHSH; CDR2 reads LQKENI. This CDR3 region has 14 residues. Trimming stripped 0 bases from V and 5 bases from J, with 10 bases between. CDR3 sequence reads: CASSPPSPRTEAFF. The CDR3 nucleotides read TGTGCCAGCTCACCACCGTCGCCCAGGACTGAAGCTTTCTTT.

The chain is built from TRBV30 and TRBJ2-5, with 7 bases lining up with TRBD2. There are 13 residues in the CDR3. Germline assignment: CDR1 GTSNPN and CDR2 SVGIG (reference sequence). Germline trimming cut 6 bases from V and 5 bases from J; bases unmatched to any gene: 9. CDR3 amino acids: CACRAPGGETQYF. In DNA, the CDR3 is TGTGCCTGTCGGGCCCCCGGGGGGGAGACCCAGTACTTC.

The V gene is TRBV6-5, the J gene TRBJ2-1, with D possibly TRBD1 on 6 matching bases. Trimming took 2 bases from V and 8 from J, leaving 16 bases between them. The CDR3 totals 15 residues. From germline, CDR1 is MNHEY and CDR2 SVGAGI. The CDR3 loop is CASSYGNTGSDEQFF. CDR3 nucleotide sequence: TGTGCCAGCAGTTACGGGAATACAGGGTCCGATGAGCAGTTCTTC.

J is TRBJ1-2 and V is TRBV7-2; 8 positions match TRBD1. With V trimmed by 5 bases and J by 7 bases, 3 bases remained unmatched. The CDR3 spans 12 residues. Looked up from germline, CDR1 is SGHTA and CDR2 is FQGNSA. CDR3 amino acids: CASSPDRGGYTF. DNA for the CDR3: TGTGCCAGCAGCCCCGACAGGGGTGGCTACACCTTC.

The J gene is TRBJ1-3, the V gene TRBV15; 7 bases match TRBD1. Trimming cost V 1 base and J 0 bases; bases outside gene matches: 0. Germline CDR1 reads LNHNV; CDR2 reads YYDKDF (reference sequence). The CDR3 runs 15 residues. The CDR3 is CATSRGQGSGNTIYF. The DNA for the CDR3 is TGTGCCACCAGCAGAGGACAGGGCTCTGGAAACACCATATATTTT.

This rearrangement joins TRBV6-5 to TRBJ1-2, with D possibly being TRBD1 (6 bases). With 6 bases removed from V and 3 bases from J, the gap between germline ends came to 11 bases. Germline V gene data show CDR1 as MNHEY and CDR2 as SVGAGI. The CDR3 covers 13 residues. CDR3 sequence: CASRPDRYYGYTF. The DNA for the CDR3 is TGTGCCAGCAGGCCCGACAGGTACTATGGCTACACCTTC.

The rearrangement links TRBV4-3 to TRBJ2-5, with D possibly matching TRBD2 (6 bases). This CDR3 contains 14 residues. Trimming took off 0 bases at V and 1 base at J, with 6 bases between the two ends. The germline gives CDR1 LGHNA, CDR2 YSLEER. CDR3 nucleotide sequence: TGCGCCAGCAGCCAAGATAGCGGCCAAGAGACCCAGTACTTC. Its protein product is CASSQDSGQETQYF.

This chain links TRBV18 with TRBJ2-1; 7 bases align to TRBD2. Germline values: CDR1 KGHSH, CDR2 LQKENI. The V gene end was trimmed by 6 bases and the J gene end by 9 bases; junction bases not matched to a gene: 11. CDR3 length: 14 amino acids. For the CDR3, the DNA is TGTGCCAGCTCGTCGGGACTACTGGGGGGTGAGCAGTTCTTC. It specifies CASSSGLLGGEQFF.

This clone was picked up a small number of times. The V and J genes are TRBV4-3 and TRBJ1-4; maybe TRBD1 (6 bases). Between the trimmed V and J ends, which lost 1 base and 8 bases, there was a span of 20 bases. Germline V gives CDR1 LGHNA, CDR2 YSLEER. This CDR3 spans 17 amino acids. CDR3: CASSQVRWTDEDEKLFF. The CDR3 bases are TGCGCCAGCAGCCAAGTTCGCTGGACAGATGAGGACGAAAAACTGTTTTTT.

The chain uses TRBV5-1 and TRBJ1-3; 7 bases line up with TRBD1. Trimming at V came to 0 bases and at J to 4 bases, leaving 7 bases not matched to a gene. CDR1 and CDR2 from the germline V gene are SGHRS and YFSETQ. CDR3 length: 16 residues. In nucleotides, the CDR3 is TGCGCCAGCAGCTTGGTGGCGACAGGGTCCGGAAACACCATATATTTT. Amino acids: CASSLVATGSGNTIYF.

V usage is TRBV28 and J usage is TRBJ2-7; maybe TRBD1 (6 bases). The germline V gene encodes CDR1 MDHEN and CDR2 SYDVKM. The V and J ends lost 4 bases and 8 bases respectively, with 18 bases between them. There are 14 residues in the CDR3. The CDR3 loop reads CASSSPGTPRKQYF. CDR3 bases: TGTGCCAGCAGTTCCCCCGGGACACCTAGAAAGCAGTACTTC.

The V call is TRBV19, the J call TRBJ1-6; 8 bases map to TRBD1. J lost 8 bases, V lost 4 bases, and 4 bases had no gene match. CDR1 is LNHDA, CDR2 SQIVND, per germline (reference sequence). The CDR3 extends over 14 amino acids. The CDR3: CASSNGQGDSPLHF. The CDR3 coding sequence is TGTGCCAGTAGTAATGGACAGGGAGATTCACCCCTCCACTTT.

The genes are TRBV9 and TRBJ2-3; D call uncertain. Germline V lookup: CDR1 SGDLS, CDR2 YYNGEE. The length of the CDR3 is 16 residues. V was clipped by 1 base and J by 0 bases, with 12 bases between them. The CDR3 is CASSVKDAFSTDTQYF. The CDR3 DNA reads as TGTGCCAGCAGCGTAAAAGATGCGTTTAGCACAGATACGCAGTATTTT. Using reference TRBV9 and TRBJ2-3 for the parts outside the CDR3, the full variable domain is DSGVTQTPKHLITATGQRVTLRCSPRSGDLSVYWYQQSLDQGLQFLIQYYNGEERAKGNILERFSAQQFPDLHSELNLSSLELGDSALYFCASSVKDAFSTDTQYFGPGTRLTVL.

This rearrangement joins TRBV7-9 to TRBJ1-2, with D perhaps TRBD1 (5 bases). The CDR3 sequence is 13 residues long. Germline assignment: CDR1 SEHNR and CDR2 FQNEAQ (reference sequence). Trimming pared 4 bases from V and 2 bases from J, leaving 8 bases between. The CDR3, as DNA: TGTGCCAGCAGCTCCCCAGGGAACTATGGCTACACCTTC. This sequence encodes CASSSPGNYGYTF.

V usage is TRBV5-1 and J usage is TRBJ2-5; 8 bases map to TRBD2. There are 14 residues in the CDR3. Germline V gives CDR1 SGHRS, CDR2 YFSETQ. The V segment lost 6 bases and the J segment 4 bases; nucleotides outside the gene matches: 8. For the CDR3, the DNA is TGCGCCAGCACCCCCATTAGCGGGGTAGAGACCCAGTACTTC. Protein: CASTPISGVETQYF. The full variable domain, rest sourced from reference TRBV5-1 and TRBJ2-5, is KAGVTQTPRYLIKTRGQQVTLSCSPISGHRSVSWYQQTPGQGLQFLFEYFSETQRNKGNFPGRFSGRQFSNSRSEMNVSTLELGDSALYLCASTPISGVETQYFGPGTRLLVL.

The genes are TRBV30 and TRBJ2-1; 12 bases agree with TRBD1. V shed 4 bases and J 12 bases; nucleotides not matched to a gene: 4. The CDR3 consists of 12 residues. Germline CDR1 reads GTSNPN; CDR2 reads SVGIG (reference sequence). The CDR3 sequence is CAWKGTGGRQFF. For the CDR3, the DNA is TGTGCCTGGAAGGGGACAGGGGGCAGGCAGTTCTTC. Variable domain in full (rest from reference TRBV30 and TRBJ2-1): SQTIHQWPATLVQPVGSPLSLECTVEGTSNPNLYWYRQAAGRGLQLLFYSVGIGQISSEVPQNLSASRPQDRQFILSSKKLLLSDSGFYLCAWKGTGGRQFFGPGTRLTVL.

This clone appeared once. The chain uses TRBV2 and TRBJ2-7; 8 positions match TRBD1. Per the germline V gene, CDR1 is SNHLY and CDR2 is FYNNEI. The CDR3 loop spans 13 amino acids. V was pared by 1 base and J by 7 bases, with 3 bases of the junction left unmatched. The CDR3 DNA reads TGTGCCAGCAGTGAAGATTACAGGGGGGAGCAGTACTTC. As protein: CASSEDYRGEQYF.

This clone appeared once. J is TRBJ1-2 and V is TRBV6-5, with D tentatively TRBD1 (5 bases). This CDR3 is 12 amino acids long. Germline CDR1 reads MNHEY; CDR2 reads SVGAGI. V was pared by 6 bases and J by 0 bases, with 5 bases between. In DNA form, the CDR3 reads TGTGCCAGCAGGGACACTAACTATGGCTACACCTTC. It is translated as CASRDTNYGYTF.

CDR3 DNA: TGTGCCAGCAGCTTGGCCGCAGGGCACTATGGCTACACCTTC. Translating gives CASSLAAGHYGYTF. The rearrangement uses TRBV5-6 and TRBJ1-2, with D possibly being TRBD1 (5 bases). Germline lookup yields CDR1 SGHDT and CDR2 YYEEEE. The CDR3 is made up of 14 amino acids. Trimming left V 0 bases short and J 3 bases short, with 9 bases between.

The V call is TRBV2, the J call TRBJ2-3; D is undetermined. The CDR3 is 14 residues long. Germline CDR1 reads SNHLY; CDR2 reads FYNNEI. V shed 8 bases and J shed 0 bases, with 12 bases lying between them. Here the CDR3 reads CASRLTESTDTQYF. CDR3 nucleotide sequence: TGTGCCAGCCGTCTGACTGAGAGCACAGATACGCAGTATTTT.

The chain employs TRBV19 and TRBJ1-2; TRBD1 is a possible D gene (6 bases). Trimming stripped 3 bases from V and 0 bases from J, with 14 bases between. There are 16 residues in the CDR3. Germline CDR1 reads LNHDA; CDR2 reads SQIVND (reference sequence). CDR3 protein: CASSMFTGKTNYGYTF. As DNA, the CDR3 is TGTGCCAGTAGTATGTTTACAGGGAAGACTAACTATGGCTACACCTTC.